This TCR beta chain was recorded in a study of somatic mutations in cytotoxic T cells in rheumatoid arthritis. Study as a whole: Patient blood (approximately 30 ml EDTA) was taken immediately after diagnosis and before treatment.

Study-level findings and limits: Relative to age-matched healthy controls, rheumatoid arthritis patients did not differ significantly in CD8+ T-cell clonality.

This table comes from immunoSEQ multiplex PCR, and its TCRdb copy is limited to in-frame clones, with some not included. The sample lists 15,000 to 20,000 clones, about four fifths occurring once. As to this clone: Antigen specificity is unknown.

Looked up from germline, CDR1 is SGDLS and CDR2 is YYNGEE. The CDR3 consists of 19 residues. After removal of 4 bases from V and 0 bases from J, the junction contained 16 bases not matched to a gene. The sequenced sample consisted of CD8+ T cells sorted from blood. The clonotype originates from an adult with rheumatoid arthritis. V and J are TRBV9 and TRBJ2-1; 7 bases align to TRBD2. The CDR3 DNA follows: TGTGCCAGCAGCCTCGGGGGGTCCAGGGTTGGAAGCTCCTACAATGAGCAGTTCTTC. Amino acid sequence: CASSLGGSRVGSSYNEQFF. Supplemented by reference TRBV9 and TRBJ2-1, the full variable domain reads DSGVTQTPKHLITATGQRVTLRCSPRSGDLSVYWYQQSLDQGLQFLIQYYNGEERAKGNILERFSAQQFPDLHSELNLSSLELGDSALYFCASSLGGSRVGSSYNEQFFGPGTRLTVL.